This TCR beta chain was sequenced in a study of shared clonotypes between healthy human individuals. Overall study context: Donors consisted of a couple of women and a few men between 18 and 49.

Sequencing was performed with immunoSEQ multiplex PCR; in TCRdb, only in-frame clones are kept and a portion is missing. Counted here are 550,000 to 850,000 clones, over 65% occurring once; the ten biggest clones make up about 1.8%. Material: memory CD4+ T cells sorted from blood. Subset reported: CD45RA-negative fraction. The sequence came from a woman between 25 and 40 years old in good health.

The CDR3 region is CASRLNQGATNEKLFF. CDR3 DNA: TGTGCCAGCAGACTTAACCAGGGGGCGACTAATGAAAAACTGTTTTTT. The V call is TRBV27, the J call TRBJ1-4, with 8 bases that match TRBD1. Trimming removed 6 bases from V and 2 bases from J; junction bases left unmatched: 8. There are 16 residues in the CDR3. The germline V gene has CDR1 MNHEY and CDR2 SMNVEV (reference sequence).